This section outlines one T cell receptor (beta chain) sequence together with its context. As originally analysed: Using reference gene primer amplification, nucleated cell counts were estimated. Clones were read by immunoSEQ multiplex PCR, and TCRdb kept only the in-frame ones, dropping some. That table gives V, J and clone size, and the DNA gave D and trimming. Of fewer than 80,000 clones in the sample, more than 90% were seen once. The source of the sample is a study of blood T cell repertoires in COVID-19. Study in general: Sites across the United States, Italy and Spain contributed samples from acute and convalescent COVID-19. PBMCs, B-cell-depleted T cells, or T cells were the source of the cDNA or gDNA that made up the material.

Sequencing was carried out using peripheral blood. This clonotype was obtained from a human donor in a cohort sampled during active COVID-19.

The DNA for the CDR3 is TGTGCCAGCAGCCTGGTTGAGCTCTCTGGGGCCAACGTCCTGACTTTC. Encoded protein: CASSLVELSGANVLTF. J is TRBJ2-6 and V is TRBV27, with no clear D. This CDR3 is built from 16 residues. Germline values: CDR1 MNHEY, CDR2 SMNVEV (reference sequence). With 6 bases removed from V and 0 bases from J, the gap between germline ends came to 12 bases.